This T cell receptor (beta chain) was observed in a study of control samples from healthy donors and cancer patients (TCRdb year 2020). Library prep was done by the immunoSEQ multiplex PCR assay. Sourced from immuneACCESS, this table was stored by TCRdb with only in-frame sequences that have V and J called. A share of the clones is absent; for the studies checked, an unresolved V gene accounts for under half, and the remainder has no known explanation. Counted in this sample were nearly 200,000 clones; approximately 90% of them appeared once. Of the sample, 1.8% falls within the top ten clones. Points on this clone: Its antigen is still unknown. Base qualities were left out, and no much larger clone turns up one base away.

The germline V gene (reference sequence) gives CDR1 as MNHEY and CDR2 as SMNVEV. CDR3 length: 14 amino acids, cysteine to phenylalanine. Just CDR3 DNA is preserved here, 42 bases in frame from base 1. V trim: 2 bases; J trim: 5 bases; unmatched bases: 4. Sequenced sample: blood. This receptor was obtained from a man younger than 45 in good health. Rearrangement joined TRBV27 to TRBJ2-3, and 7 junction bases match TRBD1. The CDR3: CASSLKGTVDTQYF. The sequenced DNA is TGTGCCAGCAGTTTAAAGGGGACAGTAGATACGCAGTATTTT.